Listed below are T cell receptor beta chains from one sample, sequenced in a study of T cells after yellow fever vaccination. A single record per CDR3 protein comes from TCRdb applying MiXCR to the 5' RACE reads. The table has about 370,000 distinct CDR3 sequences, 11% seen once; the top ten hold less than 20%. The input for sequencing was PBMCs, taken on the day of the first yellow fever vaccination. The receptor set was obtained from a man aged 18-30 years who received the YFV17D yellow fever vaccine. Each CDR3 is given with its conserved first and last residue.

j_call,v_call,cdr3_aa
TRBJ1-4,TRBV6-5,CASSHGVGSTNEKLFF
TRBJ2-1,TRBV7-2,CASSAPSSASSYNEQFF
TRBJ1-6,TRBV18,CASSPPGQGSSYNSPLHF
TRBJ2-2,TRBV7-9,CASTLGYPTGELFF
TRBJ2-5,TRBV18,CASSPFSSGQTGYGQETQYF
TRBJ2-3,TRBV4-2,CASSQRLEEGTDTQYF
TRBJ2-3,TRBV20-1,CSAAAGGADTQYF
TRBJ2-2,TRBV4-1,CASSQDGLNRNTGELFF
TRBJ2-3,TRBV24-1,CASATVSTDTQYF
TRBJ2-1,TRBV18,CASSPVAQGSYNEQFF
TRBJ1-2,TRBV5-1,CASSLGGLDGANYGYTF
TRBJ1-1,TRBV7-2,CASTQQGMNTEAFF
TRBJ1-1,TRBV20-1,CLGGGGTEAFF
TRBJ2-1,TRBV19,CASSIGSGTGSFF
TRBJ2-3,TRBV27,CASSVLAGGYTQYF
TRBJ1-2,TRBV10-3,CAVHGGQGSEGYTF
TRBJ2-1,TRBV7-2,CASSLASGAYNEQFF
TRBJ2-3,TRBV10-3,CAISWRDRGSDTQYF
TRBJ1-2,TRBV12-3/TRBV12-4,CASSLYEGSGYTF
TRBJ1-3,TRBV4-1,CASSQGSGSGNTIYF
TRBJ1-1,TRBV20-1,CSASDTLNTEAFF
TRBJ1-1,TRBV5-1,CASRGVAEAFF
TRBJ1-1,TRBV6-1,CASSPIAMNTEAFF
TRBJ2-5,TRBV27,CASQPDPWASGGGETQYF
TRBJ2-7,TRBV7-6,CASSPRSGFSYEQYF
TRBJ2-7,TRBV12-3/TRBV12-4,CASSSGQGYEQYF
TRBJ2-5,TRBV12-3/TRBV12-4,CASSFRTSGAGEKKTQYF
TRBJ1-2,TRBV27,CASSHYRQGEGYTF
TRBJ2-4,TRBV29-1,CSVGIAKNIQYF
TRBJ1-5,TRBV6-5,CASSYQPQHF
TRBJ2-2,TRBV27,CASSDASGGPPDGELFF
TRBJ2-5,TRBV4-3,CASSQDSRSREETQYF
TRBJ1-2,TRBV6-1,CASHSSGETNYGYTF
TRBJ2-5,TRBV4-2,CASSQDAGGAETQYF
TRBJ1-3,TRBV4-2,CASSQENRAGNTIYF
TRBJ1-5,TRBV5-5,CASRAGTGLSGGNQPQHF
TRBJ2-6,TRBV7-9,CASSSPKTGANVLTF
TRBJ2-2,TRBV6-1,CASRRLAANTGELFF
TRBJ2-2,TRBV27,CASSPRAGGPGTGELFF
TRBJ2-5,TRBV12-3/TRBV12-4,CASSLRPGEETQYF
TRBJ1-5,TRBV7-6,CASSLVGGGSNQPHHF